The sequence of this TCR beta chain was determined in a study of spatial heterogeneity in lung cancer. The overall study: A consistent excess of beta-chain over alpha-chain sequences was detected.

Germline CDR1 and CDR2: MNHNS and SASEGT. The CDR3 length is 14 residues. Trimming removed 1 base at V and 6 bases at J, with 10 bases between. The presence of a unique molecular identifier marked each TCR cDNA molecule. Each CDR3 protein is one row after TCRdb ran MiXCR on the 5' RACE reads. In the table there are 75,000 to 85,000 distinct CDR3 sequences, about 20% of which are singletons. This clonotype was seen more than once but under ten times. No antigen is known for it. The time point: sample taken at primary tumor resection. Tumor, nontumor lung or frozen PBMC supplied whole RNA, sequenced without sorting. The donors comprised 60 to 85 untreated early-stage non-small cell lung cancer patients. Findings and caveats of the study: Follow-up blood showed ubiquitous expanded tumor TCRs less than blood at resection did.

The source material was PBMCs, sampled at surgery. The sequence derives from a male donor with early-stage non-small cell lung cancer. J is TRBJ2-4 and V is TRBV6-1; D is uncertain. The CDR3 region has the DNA TGTGCCAGCAGTGAAGTCACACAGATAAACATTCAGTACTTC. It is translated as CASSEVTQINIQYF.